This entry describes one T cell receptor beta chain. The data stem from a study of blood T cell repertoires in COVID-19. V lost 1 base, J lost 0 bases, and 14 bases stayed unmatched. This CDR3 comprises 20 residues. The germline gives CDR1 MGHRA, CDR2 YSYEKL. TCRdb keeps only in-frame clones here, not all; method: immunoSEQ multiplex PCR. The table shows about 74,000 clones, with approximately 80% occurring only once. The sequenced material came from peripheral blood. The V call is TRBV4-1, the J call TRBJ2-1; the match to TRBD2 covers 8 bases. The clonotype comes from a human donor in a cohort sampled during active COVID-19. The CDR3 is CASSQVPAGGLASSYNEQFF. The CDR3, as DNA: TGCGCCAGCAGCCAAGTCCCGGCGGGGGGCCTCGCAAGCTCCTACAATGAGCAGTTCTTC.